The 26 T cell receptor beta chains given below trace back to one sample, sequenced in a study of molecular identifiers for immune sequencing clone quantification (dated by TCRdb to about 2018). Library construction relied on PCR. Reads for this sample came from an Illumina HiSeq 4000. TCRdb reanalyzed the raw reads on its own, using fastp at Q25 for trimming and MiXCR for clone calling, and kept in-frame beta chains. Records with the same CDR3 protein are collapsed into one entry carrying the most frequent genes and DNA. In all, the sample holds 400,000 to 600,000 distinct CDR3 sequences, and about a fifth of those were seen once. The biggest ten clones account for approximately 0.8% of the sample. What was sequenced was naive CD8+ T cells from blood, with Jurkat cell RNA spiked in. What this sample's cell subset or site label stands for: FACS-sorted CD8+CD4-CCR7+CD45RA+ naive T cells. These receptors originate from a human donor in good health. Some libraries in this study had Jurkat cell RNA spiked in.

The chain is built from TRBV6-2 or TRBV6-3 and TRBJ1-5; D not certain. This CDR3 spans 14 amino acids. The V and J ends lost 0 bases and 9 bases respectively, with 12 bases between them. The germline V gene encodes CDR1 MNHEY and CDR2 SVGEGT. CDR3 DNA sequence: TGTGCCAGCAGTTACTCGAGCGGACTCTGGCCCCAGCATTTT. It codes for CASSYSSGLWPQHF.

This clonotype was counted ten times or more. The V and J genes are TRBV2 and TRBJ2-7; 7 bases are a match to TRBD1. Germline CDR1 SNHLY, CDR2 FYNNEI. V shed 5 bases and J 6 bases; nucleotides not matched to a gene: 13. CDR3 length equals 15 residues. The CDR3 nucleotides are TGTGCCAGCAGTTTTTTGGGGACAGAGACTTCCGAGCAGTACTTC. It yields the protein CASSFLGTETSEQYF.

The chain links TRBV28 to TRBJ2-7; 11 bases fit TRBD2. This CDR3 has 15 amino acids. Germline values: CDR1 MDHEN, CDR2 SYDVKM. The V gene end was trimmed by 6 bases and the J gene end by 8 bases; junction bases not matched to a gene: 12. This CDR3 reads CASRSLAGVGDKQYF. The CDR3 nucleotides read TGTGCCAGCAGATCACTAGCGGGAGTTGGTGACAAGCAGTACTTC.

This clonotype was counted at least ten times. The chain carries TRBV14 and TRBJ2-1; 10 bases fit TRBD1. Losses at the gene ends were 4 bases for V and 10 bases for J; bases not matched to a gene: 4. The CDR3 totals 13 residues. The germline V gene encodes CDR1 SGHDN and CDR2 FVKESK. Here the CDR3 reads CASSLTGGVEQFF. The CDR3, as DNA: TGTGCCAGCAGCCTGACAGGGGGCGTAGAGCAGTTCTTC.

This sequence joins TRBV27 and TRBJ1-5; 10 bases match TRBD1. Trimming at V came to 5 bases and at J to 6 bases, leaving 4 bases not matched to a gene. The germline V gene encodes CDR1 MNHEY and CDR2 SMNVEV (reference sequence). This CDR3 is 14 amino acids long. The CDR3 sequence: CASSIGTGVQPQHF. CDR3 bases: TGTGCCAGCAGTATCGGGACAGGGGTTCAGCCCCAGCATTTT.

This chain links TRBV27 with TRBJ2-1; D might be TRBD2 (5 bases). Germline V gives CDR1 MNHEY, CDR2 SMNVEV (reference sequence). This CDR3 is built from 13 residues. Trimming removed 6 bases at V and 6 bases at J, with 12 bases between. The CDR3 loop is CASRDGLGNEQFF. CDR3 DNA sequence: TGTGCCAGCAGGGACGGACTGGGCAATGAGCAGTTCTTC.

The chain combines TRBV6-5 with TRBJ2-1; unclear D gene. CDR1 is MNHEY, CDR2 SVGAGI, per germline. There are 15 residues in the CDR3. Trimming shortened V by 2 bases and J by 8 bases, and 16 bases separated the two germline ends. CDR3 amino acids: CASSYSVGPIDEQFF. CDR3 sequence (DNA): TGTGCCAGCAGTTACAGTGTTGGGCCCATAGATGAGCAGTTCTTC.

CDR3: CASSPPTSDTDTQYF. CDR3 DNA sequence: TGTGCCAGCAGCCCCCCTACTAGCGACACAGATACGCAGTATTTT. V usage is TRBV9 and J usage is TRBJ2-3, with TRBD2 matching 7 bases. CDR1 is SGDLS and CDR2 is YYNGEE in the germline V gene. The ends lost 4 bases at V and 2 bases at J; junction bases unmatched: 7. There are 15 residues in the CDR3.

This chain links TRBV15 with TRBJ2-3, with 8 bases lining up with TRBD2. CDR3 length equals 18 residues. V trimming: 1 base; J trimming: 1 base; junction bases outside the gene matches: 10. The germline V gene has CDR1 LNHNV and CDR2 YYDKDF (reference sequence). The CDR3 sequence is CATSRGPSGLARTDTQYF. As DNA, the CDR3 is TGTGCCACCAGCAGAGGACCGTCAGGACTAGCCCGCACAGATACGCAGTATTTT. The full variable domain, in which reference TRBV15 and TRBJ2-3 provide the parts outside the CDR3, is DAMVIQNPRYQVTQFGKPVTLSCSQTLNHNVMYWYQQKSSQAPKLLFHYYDKDFNNEADTPDNFQSRRPNTSFCFLDIRSPGLGDTAMYLCATSRGPSGLARTDTQYFGPGTRLTVL.

As for this clonotype: Germline is not matched at one junction end, which may reflect a read error. The chain recombines TRBV6-1 with TRBJ2-6, with a possible D match to TRBD1 (5 bases). This CDR3 is built from 17 residues. Germline V gives CDR1 MNHNS, CDR2 SASEGT. CDR3 bases: TGTGCCAGCAGTGAAACCTTGTGGCAGCTTGGGGCCAACGTCCCGACTTTC. Protein sequence: CASSETLWQLGANVPTF.

Of note for this clonotype: This may stem from a read error, because a much larger clone lies one nucleotide away. The genes are TRBV6-2 or TRBV6-3 and TRBJ2-7, with D perhaps assigned TRBD1 or TRBD2 (5 bases each). Germline loops: CDR1 MNHEY, CDR2 SVGEGT. The CDR3 length is 12 residues. The CDR3 is CATSEGLGERYF. CDR3 in DNA: TGTGCCACCTCAGAGGGGTTGGGAGAGCGGTACTTC.

For the CDR3, the DNA is TGTGCCAGCACCGACCCCGGGGAACAAATGGGCTATGGCTACACCTTC. Translating it yields CASTDPGEQMGYGYTF. The chain links TRBV6-6 to TRBJ1-2; D not certain. Germline V gene sequence: CDR1 MNHNY, CDR2 SVGAGI (reference sequence). Trimming took off 7 bases at V and 4 bases at J, with 22 bases between the two ends. The CDR3 consists of 16 residues.

This clonotype occurred once. CDR3 DNA sequence: TGTGCCAGCAGTAACAACCTAAGTCCCTACGAGCAGTACTTC. This encodes CASSNNLSPYEQYF. The V call is TRBV6-2 or TRBV6-3, the J call TRBJ2-7, with unresolved D. The V and J ends lost 5 bases and 2 bases respectively, with 13 bases between them. Looked up from germline, CDR1 is MNHEY and CDR2 is SVGEGT. The CDR3 is 14 residues long.

V is TRBV15 and J is TRBJ2-7; 9 bases map to TRBD2. Trimming removed 1 base from V and 4 bases from J; junction bases left unmatched: 5. This CDR3 region has 15 residues. Germline-derived CDR1 and CDR2 are LNHNV and YYDKDF (reference sequence). CDR3 sequence reads: CATSRGASGTYEQYF. As DNA, the CDR3 is TGTGCCACCAGCAGAGGGGCTAGCGGGACGTACGAGCAGTACTTC.

The table lists this clonotype with many counts. The chain has TRBV6-5 and TRBJ1-5, with TRBD1 matching over 9 bases. CDR3 length equals 18 residues. Germline V lookup: CDR1 MNHEY, CDR2 SVGAGI. With V trimmed by 5 bases and J by 0 bases, 11 bases remained unmatched. The DNA of the CDR3 is TGTGCCAGCAGTACCCGGGACAGGGTGTACGATAGCAATCAGCCCCAGCATTTT. Translating it yields CASSTRDRVYDSNQPQHF.

This chain links TRBV27 with TRBJ1-6; D perhaps matches TRBD1 (5 bases). With 2 bases removed from V and 8 bases from J, the gap between germline ends came to 13 bases. CDR1 and CDR2 (germline): MNHEY, SMNVEV (reference sequence). The CDR3 contains 15 residues. The CDR3 nucleotides are TGTGCCAGCAGTTTAGTCGGGGCGGCGGATTCACCCCTCCACTTT. Protein product: CASSLVGAADSPLHF.

This clonotype was counted ten times or more. This chain connects TRBV6-2 or TRBV6-3 to TRBJ1-2; D unclear. Germline V gene sequence: CDR1 MNHEY, CDR2 SVGEGT. The CDR3 is 16 amino acids. V was clipped by 0 bases and J by 3 bases, with 14 bases between them. The CDR3 reads CASSYSPESRDYGYTF. DNA of the CDR3: TGTGCCAGCAGTTACTCCCCCGAGAGCAGAGACTATGGCTACACCTTC.

With regard to this clonotype: A clone one base away is much larger, so this may be a read error. The genes are TRBV7-2 and TRBJ2-1; D is unresolved. This CDR3 spans 14 amino acids. The germline V gene encodes CDR1 SGHTA and CDR2 FQGNSA. V gave up 4 bases and J gave up 9 bases, with 16 bases separating them. The CDR3 spells CASSSSYNSSEQFF. The CDR3 DNA follows: TGTGCCAGCAGCTCTTCTTATAATAGCAGTGAGCAGTTCTTC.

The V gene is TRBV7-3, the J gene TRBJ2-5; the match to TRBD2 covers 15 bases. This CDR3 spans 17 amino acids. Trimming took 5 bases from V and 5 from J; bases not matched to a gene: 9. Germline V gene lookup returns CDR1 SGHTA and CDR2 FQGTGA. As DNA, the CDR3 is TGTGCCAGCAGCCCCGGACTAGCGGGAGGGCCCTGGGAGACCCAGTACTTC. Amino acids: CASSPGLAGGPWETQYF.

This clonotype was observed many times. V is TRBV6-2 or TRBV6-3 and J is TRBJ2-2, with D unresolved. The germline V and J ends were trimmed by 5 bases and 2 bases, with 6 bases remaining between them. Germline CDR1 and CDR2: MNHEY and SVGEGT. The CDR3 spans 13 residues. CDR3 region: CASSMENTGELFF. CDR3 nucleotides: TGTGCCAGCAGTATGGAAAACACCGGGGAGCTGTTTTTT.

The chain carries TRBV20-1 and TRBJ2-3; 13 bases agree with TRBD2. V dropped 5 bases and J dropped 3; count of bases not matched to a gene: 5. The CDR3 has 15 amino acids. Per germline, CDR1 DFQATT and CDR2 SNEGSKA (reference sequence). CDR3 sequence reads: CSAASTSGRTDTQYF. CDR3 sequence (DNA): TGCAGTGCTGCTTCGACTAGCGGGAGGACAGATACGCAGTATTTT.

At least ten counts were recorded for this clonotype. The rearrangement links TRBV29-1 to TRBJ1-1, with TRBD1 as a possible D gene (5 bases). The germline V gene has CDR1 SQVTM and CDR2 ANQGSEA. The V and J ends lost 7 bases and 0 bases respectively, with 15 bases between them. This CDR3 is built from 14 residues. The CDR3 nucleotides are TGCAGCGCGGCGGGTAGGGGAATGAACACTGAAGCTTTCTTT. This encodes CSAAGRGMNTEAFF.

This clonotype was counted only a few times. The chain links TRBV4-2 to TRBJ1-1, with no clear D. CDR3 size: 14 residues. CDR1 and CDR2 from the germline V gene are LGHNA and YNFKEQ. V lost 4 bases, J lost 4 bases, and 13 bases lay in between. The CDR3 here is CASSLSSGGTEAFF. The DNA of the CDR3 is TGTGCCAGCAGCCTCTCGAGTGGAGGCACTGAAGCTTTCTTT.

Details on this clonotype: The germline gene is not matched at one end of the junction; a read error may be the cause. The chain combines TRBV7-9 with TRBJ2-7; D not certain. Germline V gene sequence: CDR1 SEHNR, CDR2 FQNEAQ (reference sequence). The CDR3 sequence is 14 residues long. CDR3 region: CARSLGQSSYEQYF. CDR3 DNA sequence: TGTGCCCGCAGCTTAGGTCAAAGCTCCTACGAGCAGTACTTC.

This chain links TRBV4-3 with TRBJ2-6, with D unclear. CDR3 length: 14 residues. Trimming cost V 6 bases and J 2 bases, with 8 bases left between them. Germline CDR1 is LGHNA and CDR2 is YSLEER. The CDR3 nucleotides are TGCGCCAGCAGTCGGAGCACTGGGGCCAACGTCCTGACTTTC. Its protein is CASSRSTGANVLTF.

As concerns this clonotype: A read error may explain this, as a much larger clone is one base away. V usage is TRBV28 and J usage is TRBJ1-5; D may be TRBD1 or TRBD2 (7 bases each). The J call is uncertain, as TRBJ2-3 better fits the DNA end. The CDR3 has 16 residues. Germline V lookup: CDR1 MDHEN, CDR2 SYDVKM. The CDR3 bases are TGTGCCAGTACCGACAGGGAGGGCTATAGCAATCAGCCCCAGTATTTT. This codes for CASTDREGYSNQPQYF.